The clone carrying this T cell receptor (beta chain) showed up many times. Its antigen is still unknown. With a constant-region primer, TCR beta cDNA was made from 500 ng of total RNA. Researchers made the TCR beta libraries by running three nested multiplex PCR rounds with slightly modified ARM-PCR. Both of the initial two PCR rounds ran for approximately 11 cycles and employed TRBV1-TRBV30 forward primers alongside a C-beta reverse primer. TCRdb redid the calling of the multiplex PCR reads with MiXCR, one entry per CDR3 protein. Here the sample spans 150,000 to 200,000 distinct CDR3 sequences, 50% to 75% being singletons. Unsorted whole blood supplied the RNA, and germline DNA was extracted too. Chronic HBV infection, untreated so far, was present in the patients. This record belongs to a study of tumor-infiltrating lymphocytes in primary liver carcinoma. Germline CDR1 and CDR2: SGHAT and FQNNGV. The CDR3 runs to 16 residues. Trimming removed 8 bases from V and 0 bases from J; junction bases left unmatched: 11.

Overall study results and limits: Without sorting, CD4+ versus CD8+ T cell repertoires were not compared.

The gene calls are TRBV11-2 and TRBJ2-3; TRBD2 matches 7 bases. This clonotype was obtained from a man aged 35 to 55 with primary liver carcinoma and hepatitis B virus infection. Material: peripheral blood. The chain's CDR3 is CASLWGGRVSTDTQYF. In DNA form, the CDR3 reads TGTGCCAGCCTTTGGGGGGGTCGGGTTAGCACAGATACGCAGTATTTT. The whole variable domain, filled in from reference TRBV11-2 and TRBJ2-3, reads EAGVAQSPRYKIIEKRQSVAFWCNPISGHATLYWYQQILGQGPKLLIQFQNNGVVDDSQLPKDRFSAERLKGVDSTLKIQPAKLEDSAVYLCASLWGGRVSTDTQYFGPGTRLTVL.